This T cell receptor beta chain was obtained from a study of human T cells and chemical hapten exposure (dated by TCRdb to the early 2020s). A note on the overall study: For sensitization, 2% DPC in acetone was applied to a roughly 2 cm by roughly 2 cm area of upper inner arm skin. Throughout the study period of 20 to 30 weeks, patients also received therapeutic DPC doses to the scalp every week. Patch testing was performed on the upper back with Finn chambers containing 0.01% DPC, and the patch tests were scored after 6 days according to International Contact Dermatitis Research Group standards. The patient cohort, mostly female, included alopecia areata with under or over 50% scalp involvement, alopecia totalis and alopecia universalis. Libraries were pooled for sequencing, and per-sample TCR yields varied mainly because of small differences in library volumes within the pool. In alopecia patients, the study followed how the peripheral blood TCR repertoire changed in vivo over primary and secondary sensitization to diphenylcyclopropenone (DPC), a hapten. Blood samples were taken from patients before sensitization (week 0) and at 2, 6 and about 24 weeks after DPC sensitization. For TCR sequencing, blood came from 25 to 35 alopecia patients at anywhere from one to four time points (pre-sensitization, 2, 6 and 24 weeks).

This clonotype has at least ten counts. This clone's antigen is unknown. No qualities accompany the bases; no much larger clone lies one base away. What the authors observed across the whole study: The number of PT1 expanded TCRs positively correlated with patch test score, significant at thresholds 8, 16 and 32 but not 4. Significantly more large CDR3 similarity clusters were formed by expanded TCRs than by pre-sensitization or healthy control sets, consistent with antigen-driven responses. DPC sensitization did not change the number of TCRs with a frequency above 1 in 1000, and there was no evidence of changes in global repertoire structure. Because all patients had alopecia, a presumed autoimmune disease, the immune response of the patients might differ from that of healthy individuals. After repeated subsampling, changes were observed in the strength of the expansion versus patch-test correlation and in the threshold at which the correlation became significant.

Taken from the germline V gene, the CDR1 and CDR2 loops are KGHSH and LQKENI. Trimming takes 1 base off V and 8 bases off J; junction bases not matched to a gene: 4. The CDR3 starts with the cysteine, ends with the phenylalanine, and has 13 residues. Of all the DNA, just the CDR3 is kept, 39 bases in frame from base 1. The intended sense of this specimen's time point label: pre-sensitization, week 0. Interpreted using the paper, the treatment or condition label stands for: therapeutic diphenylcyclopropenone sensitization with weekly scalp DPC. At every patch-test visit, the blood draw took place before the patch test was put on. To be eligible, patients had to be aged 18 to 70, diagnosed with alopecia and judged suitable for DPC therapy, while pregnant patients were excluded. Total RNA was extracted from unfractionated whole blood collected in Tempus Blood RNA tubes. Libraries were constructed by RACE. Sequenced using a NextSeq 500. Library preparation attached unique molecular identifiers to individual cDNA molecules for quantitative, reproducible TCR counting. For every blood RNA sample, sequencing covered both the TCR alpha and TCR beta chains. The paper's processing steps were these. Samples had a median of roughly 99,000 TCRs, with a range from roughly 23,224 to 700,000. The Decombinator software suite was used to annotate V, J and CDR3 in the TCR reads. Every sample was subsampled to the same number of TCRs (28,000) for the PS versus PT1 abundance plots. Expanded TCRs were defined as absent before sensitization and observed at least eight times at the 2-week time point. Using fastp at Q25 and MiXCR, TCRdb reprocessed the public reads and kept productive beta chains. When rows share a CDR3 protein, they turn into one entry using the most common DNA and genes. In this record, the V and J calls reflect TCRdb's handling and not the investigators' own analysis. In all, the sample holds 85,000 to 100,000 distinct CDR3 sequences, and about a tenth of those were seen once. The ten top clones hold about 3% of the sample.

The sequence links TRBV18 to TRBJ1-1, with 7 central nucleotides matching TRBD1. The sequence came from an older woman with alopecia areata. Some clones in this sample may be carry-over from other donors' samples. The material was whole blood, obtained in connection with sensitization to the hapten diphenylcyclopropenone (DPC). The DNA sequence reads TGTGCCAGCTCACCACGACAGGGTATGGAAGCTTTCTTT. Translated, this is CASSPRQGMEAFF. The CDR3, completed at both ends by the reference TRBV18 and TRBJ1-1 genes, gives the full variable domain NAGVMQNPRHLVRRRGQEARLRCSPMKGHSHVYWYRQLPEEGLKFMVYLQKENIIDESGMPKERFSAEFPKEGPSILRIQQVVRGDSAAYFCASSPRQGMEAFFGQGTRLTVV.